This T cell receptor (beta chain) emerged from a study of T cells in Graves' hyperthyroidism and ophthalmopathy (dated by TCRdb to about 2019). In the study overall: Peripheral blood samples were taken at initial diagnosis, before any treatment was given. After blood sampling, hyperthyroidism patients were treated with methimazole at a starting dose of 30 mg daily, and ophthalmopathy patients were treated with high-dose intravenous methylprednisolone. According to the paper, TCR Vbeta CDR3 sequencing was carried out on 135 peripheral blood samples, which came from approximately 43 ophthalmopathy, around 75 hyperthyroidism and roughly 17 progressor patients. Prospective prediction of ophthalmopathy was tested in an independent validation cohort consisting of some 20 hyperthyroidism patients and more than 15 patients who later progressed to ophthalmopathy. The 95 to 100 discovery patients were divided at random into training and test sets in a 7:3 ratio. The study also compared thyroid tissue and blood T-cell repertoires from more than 5 Graves' hyperthyroidism patients. To identify distinguishing TCR V-J signatures, a discovery cohort of around 100 patients was used, comprising roughly 45 with Graves' ophthalmopathy and under 60 with stable Graves' hyperthyroidism. Study-wide findings and limitations: Ophthalmopathy was separated from stable hyperthyroidism by a 13 V-J signature model, with 87.88% sensitivity and 81% to 83% specificity obtained in cross-validation and 80%/75% obtained in testing. In validation, progression to ophthalmopathy was predicted by the model with 70.59% sensitivity and roughly 76% specificity, a median of about 6.8 months before onset. Blood samples also contained most of the expanded thyroid clonotypes (frequency above 0.001), which suggests that blood repertoires may reflect thyroid immune responses. No statistical method was used to set the sample size in advance, and investigators knew the group allocation.

In the ophthalmopathy patients, disease was moderately to severely active, with a Clinical Activity Score of 3 or more, a NOSPECS grade of 4 or more, and a duration of less than 3 months. The study excluded patients with uncontrolled infections, other autoimmune diseases, pregnancy or lactation. Diagnoses were established on the basis of clinical symptoms, serum thyroxine and TRAb, thyroid ultrasound, and orbital computed tomography. Ficoll-Paque density gradient centrifugation was used to isolate PBMCs from around 10 ml of fresh peripheral blood. Trizol reagent was used to extract total RNA, and RNA quality was then checked on an Agilent 2100 Bioanalyzer. Amplification of TCR beta CDR3 regions was carried out from RNA transcripts. For the first round of RT-PCR on the TCR CDR3, the HTBI primer set was used together with the Qiagen OneStep RT-PCR kit. A second multiplex PCR round built the libraries, followed by size selection and purification. Sequencing of the libraries was done on an Illumina HiSeq2000 using paired-end 100 bp reads. The study's processing was this. Raw data were processed with SOAPnuke, discarding reads with adapters, uncalled bases, mean Phred below 15, or no exact constant-primer or identifier match. COPE v1.2.5 was used to merge high-quality paired reads, and clonotypes were defined as unique nucleotide sequences. MiTCR v1.1 was used to align the clonotypes against IMGT TRBV, TRBD and TRBJ reference segments. Only V-J combinations with frequency above 0.0001, covering 99% to 99.2% of repertoires, were analysed. The TCS score was defined as the ratio of F50 (clonal expansion) to E x V (chaos), calculated using BLOSUM62-based TCRdist between CDR3 peptides within each V-J. Welch's t-statistics and random forest reduced several hundred V-J features to roughly 13, which were used in a naive Bayes classifier (R e1071). TCRdb passed the public sequencing reads through fastp at Q25 and MiXCR, retaining productive beta sequences. Merged by CDR3 protein, the rows form single entries marked with the most common genes and DNA. For this entry, the V and J calls and clone size follow TCRdb and not the study's own pipeline. The table for this sample lists hundreds of thousands of distinct CDR3 sequences; about 14% of them were counted only once. The ten largest account for around 27% of the sample.

This clonotype was counted many times. No antigen is known for it. No per-base quality is available; no much larger clone lies one base away. Taken from the germline V gene (reference sequence), the CDR1 and CDR2 loops are SEHNR and FQNEAQ. The CDR3 numbers 17 residues from cysteine through phenylalanine. CDR3 DNA only is kept here, 51 bases in frame from base 1. Clipping removes 5 bases from V and 1 base from J, with 12 as the unmatched junction base count. The sequence is built from TRBV7-9 and TRBJ2-5; 8 of the junction bases match TRBD2. The clonotype was recovered from a man in his forties or fifties with Graves' ophthalmopathy. The sequencing input was blood. The CDR3 reads CASSPSGLAGPQETQYF. The DNA is TGTGCCAGCAGCCCTTCTGGGCTAGCGGGTCCCCAAGAGACCCAGTACTTC.